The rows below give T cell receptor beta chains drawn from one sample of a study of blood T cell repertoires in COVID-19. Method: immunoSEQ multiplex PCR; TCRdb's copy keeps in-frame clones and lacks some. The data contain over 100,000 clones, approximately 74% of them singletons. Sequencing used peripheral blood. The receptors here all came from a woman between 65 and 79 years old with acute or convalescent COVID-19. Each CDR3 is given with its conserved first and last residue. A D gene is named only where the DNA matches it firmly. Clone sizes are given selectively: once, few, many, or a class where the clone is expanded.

CDR3aa: CASSSPGGAGGYTF
CDR3nt: TGTGCCAGCAGTTCCCCAGGGGGCGCGGGTGGCTACACCTTC
abundance: NA
d_gene: TRBD1
j_gene: TRBJ1-2
v_gene: TRBV27

CDR3aa: CAWSFGGLETQYF
CDR3nt: TGTGCCTGGAGTTTTGGGGGGTTGGAGACCCAGTACTTC
abundance: NA
d_gene: NA
j_gene: TRBJ2-5
v_gene: TRBV30

CDR3aa: CASSQEWSGGSSYEQYF
CDR3nt: TGCGCCAGCAGCCAAGAGTGGTCGGGGGGCTCTTCCTACGAGCAGTACTTC
abundance: NA
d_gene: NA
j_gene: TRBJ2-7
v_gene: TRBV4-3

CDR3aa: CASSAPTGDRANIQYF
CDR3nt: TGTGCCAGCAGCGCGCCGACAGGGGACCGAGCTAACATTCAGTACTTC
abundance: NA
d_gene: TRBD1
j_gene: TRBJ2-4
v_gene: TRBV7-9

CDR3aa: CSVGTGVETQYF
CDR3nt: TGCAGCGTGGGGACAGGGGTAGAGACCCAGTACTTC
abundance: NA
d_gene: TRBD1
j_gene: TRBJ2-5
v_gene: TRBV29-1

CDR3aa: CASSDERRNAQYF
CDR3nt: TGTGCCAGCAGTGACGAAAGGAGGAATGCGCAGTATTTT
abundance: NA
d_gene: NA
j_gene: TRBJ2-3
v_gene: TRBV2

CDR3aa: CASDLDRLSGLTQYF
CDR3nt: TGTGCCAGCGACTTGGACAGGCTAAGTGGTCTTACGCAGTATTTT
abundance: NA
d_gene: TRBD1
j_gene: TRBJ2-3
v_gene: TRBV27

CDR3aa: CASTRGTAYEQYF
CDR3nt: TGTGCCAGCACTCGCGGGACAGCCTACGAGCAGTACTTC
abundance: NA
d_gene: NA
j_gene: TRBJ2-7
v_gene: TRBV12-3/TRBV12-4

CDR3aa: CASSLRRVSNQPQHF
CDR3nt: TGTGCCAGCAGTTTAAGACGGGTTAGCAATCAGCCCCAGCATTTT
abundance: NA
d_gene: NA
j_gene: TRBJ1-5
v_gene: TRBV28

CDR3aa: CAWTPRREGEQFF
CDR3nt: TGTGCCTGGACCCCAAGGCGGGAGGGTGAGCAGTTCTTC
abundance: NA
d_gene: TRBD2
j_gene: TRBJ2-1
v_gene: TRBV30

CDR3aa: CASSYDPGGNYGYTF
CDR3nt: TGTGCCAGCAGTTACGACCCAGGGGGTAACTATGGCTACACCTTC
abundance: NA
d_gene: TRBD1
j_gene: TRBJ1-2
v_gene: TRBV6-5

CDR3aa: CASSLSSGRDTQYF
CDR3nt: TGTGCCAGCAGCTTAAGTAGCGGGAGGGATACGCAGTATTTT
abundance: once
d_gene: TRBD2
j_gene: TRBJ2-3
v_gene: TRBV13

CDR3aa: CASSETRPYNEQFF
CDR3nt: TGTGCCAGCTCAGAGACTAGGCCGTACAATGAGCAGTTCTTC
abundance: NA
d_gene: NA
j_gene: TRBJ2-1
v_gene: TRBV18

CDR3aa: CASSLESKETQYF
CDR3nt: TGCGCCAGCAGTTTAGAGAGCAAAGAGACCCAGTACTTC
abundance: NA
d_gene: NA
j_gene: TRBJ2-5
v_gene: TRBV5-1

CDR3aa: CASSSGYNTEAFF
CDR3nt: TGTGCCAGCAGCTCGGGGTACAACACTGAAGCTTTCTTT
abundance: NA
d_gene: NA
j_gene: TRBJ1-1
v_gene: TRBV7-2

CDR3aa: CASSANYNEQFF
CDR3nt: TGTGCCAGCAGCGCAAACTACAATGAGCAGTTCTTC
abundance: NA
d_gene: NA
j_gene: TRBJ2-1
v_gene: TRBV9

CDR3aa: CASSLRGDNEQFF
CDR3nt: TGTGCCAGCAGCTTGCGGGGGGACAATGAGCAGTTCTTC
abundance: few
d_gene: TRBD2
j_gene: TRBJ2-1
v_gene: TRBV7-8

CDR3aa: CAWRALASYEQYF
CDR3nt: TGTGCCTGGAGGGCACTAGCTTCCTACGAGCAGTACTTC
abundance: NA
d_gene: NA
j_gene: TRBJ2-7
v_gene: TRBV30

CDR3aa: CASSGSSGGAGELFF
CDR3nt: TGTGCCAGCAGCGGATCTAGCGGGGGGGCCGGGGAGCTGTTTTTT
abundance: many
d_gene: TRBD2
j_gene: TRBJ2-2
v_gene: TRBV6-4

CDR3aa: CASRGTGLLNEAFF
CDR3nt: TGTGCCAGCAGGGGTACAGGGCTACTAAACGAAGCTTTCTTT
abundance: NA
d_gene: NA
j_gene: TRBJ1-1
v_gene: TRBV2

CDR3aa: CASNVHFSRNQPQHF
CDR3nt: TGTGCCAGTAATGTGCACTTTTCGAGAAATCAGCCCCAGCATTTT
abundance: NA
d_gene: NA
j_gene: TRBJ1-5
v_gene: TRBV19

CDR3aa: CARAPGGDYGYTF
CDR3nt: TGTGCCAGGGCCCCGGGGGGCGACTATGGCTACACCTTC
abundance: few
d_gene: NA
j_gene: TRBJ1-2
v_gene: TRBV12-3/TRBV12-4

CDR3aa: CASSYHASIQLYEQYF
CDR3nt: TGTGCCAGCAGTTACCACGCAAGTATCCAACTCTACGAGCAGTACTTC
abundance: few
d_gene: NA
j_gene: TRBJ2-7
v_gene: TRBV6-2/TRBV6-3

CDR3aa: CSVSRTGSSYEQYF
CDR3nt: TGCAGCGTATCTCGGACGGGGAGCTCCTACGAGCAGTACTTC
abundance: NA
d_gene: NA
j_gene: TRBJ2-7
v_gene: TRBV29-1

CDR3aa: CASQLGANYGYTF
CDR3nt: TGTGCCAGCCAGTTGGGGGCCAACTATGGCTACACCTTC
abundance: NA
d_gene: NA
j_gene: TRBJ1-2
v_gene: TRBV2

CDR3aa: CASSYLGGSYEQYF
CDR3nt: TGTGCCAGCAGTTATTTAGGGGGTTCCTACGAGCAGTACTTC
abundance: few
d_gene: NA
j_gene: TRBJ2-7
v_gene: TRBV6-5

CDR3aa: CASSPSFDNEQFF
CDR3nt: TGTGCCAGCTCACCAAGCTTCGACAATGAGCAGTTCTTC
abundance: NA
d_gene: NA
j_gene: TRBJ2-1
v_gene: TRBV18

CDR3aa: CASSLPTGRSSYEQYF
CDR3nt: TGTGCCAGCTCATTGCCTACAGGCCGATCCTCCTACGAGCAGTACTTC
abundance: once
d_gene: NA
j_gene: TRBJ2-7
v_gene: TRBV18

CDR3aa: CASSVAGTWADTQYF
CDR3nt: TGTGCCAGCAGCGTAGCCGGGACTTGGGCCGATACGCAGTATTTT
abundance: NA
d_gene: NA
j_gene: TRBJ2-3
v_gene: TRBV9

CDR3aa: CASTLGDSRTYEQYF
CDR3nt: TGTGCCAGCACCCTAGGGGATAGCCGTACCTACGAGCAGTACTTC
abundance: NA
d_gene: NA
j_gene: TRBJ2-7
v_gene: TRBV2

CDR3aa: CASSHDSGYEQYF
CDR3nt: TGTGCCAGCAGCCACGATAGCGGCTACGAGCAGTACTTC
abundance: NA
d_gene: NA
j_gene: TRBJ2-7
v_gene: TRBV3-1/TRBV3-2

CDR3aa: CASSQSAGTGNSPLHF
CDR3nt: TGTGCCAGCAGCCAGTCTGCCGGGACAGGCAATTCACCCCTCCACTTT
abundance: NA
d_gene: TRBD1
j_gene: TRBJ1-6
v_gene: TRBV3-1/TRBV3-2

CDR3aa: CASSFGQGAGNTQYF
CDR3nt: TGTGCCAGCAGCTTCGGCCAGGGGGCGGGAAATACGCAGTATTTT
abundance: NA
d_gene: TRBD1
j_gene: TRBJ2-3
v_gene: TRBV5-4

CDR3aa: CASSESNQPQHF
CDR3nt: TGTGCCAGCAGTGAATCAAATCAGCCCCAGCATTTT
abundance: NA
d_gene: NA
j_gene: TRBJ1-5
v_gene: TRBV2

CDR3aa: CASSLGTAYEQYF
CDR3nt: TGTGCCAGCAGCTTAGGGACTGCCTACGAGCAGTACTTC
abundance: NA
d_gene: NA
j_gene: TRBJ2-7
v_gene: TRBV11-2

CDR3aa: CASIPIHAGGNTEAFF
CDR3nt: TGTGCCAGTATCCCAATTCATGCGGGGGGGAACACTGAAGCTTTCTTT
abundance: NA
d_gene: NA
j_gene: TRBJ1-1
v_gene: TRBV19

CDR3aa: CSASPTGNYGYTF
CDR3nt: TGCAGTGCTAGTCCGACAGGGAACTATGGCTACACCTTC
abundance: NA
d_gene: TRBD1
j_gene: TRBJ1-2
v_gene: TRBV20-1

CDR3aa: CASSSRGYEQYF
CDR3nt: TGTGCCAGCAGCTCCCGGGGCTACGAGCAGTACTTC
abundance: NA
d_gene: NA
j_gene: TRBJ2-7
v_gene: TRBV7-6

CDR3aa: CASRVFRQDTDTQYF
CDR3nt: TGTGCCAGCAGAGTTTTTCGACAGGACACAGATACGCAGTATTTT
abundance: NA
d_gene: NA
j_gene: TRBJ2-3
v_gene: TRBV6-4

CDR3aa: CASSAGTGRVNNSPLHF
CDR3nt: TGTGCCAGCAGTGCCGGGACAGGGAGGGTGAATAATTCACCCCTCCACTTT
abundance: NA
d_gene: TRBD1
j_gene: TRBJ1-6
v_gene: TRBV2

CDR3aa: CASSIDRSSYEQYF
CDR3nt: TGCGCCAGCAGCATAGACAGGAGCTCCTACGAGCAGTACTTC
abundance: NA
d_gene: NA
j_gene: TRBJ2-7
v_gene: TRBV5-1

CDR3aa: CASSEPLGELFF
CDR3nt: TGTGCCAGCAGTGAACCTCTCGGGGAGCTGTTTTTT
abundance: many
d_gene: NA
j_gene: TRBJ2-2
v_gene: TRBV2

CDR3aa: CSGRRRVDGELFF
CDR3nt: TGCAGCGGGCGAAGGAGGGTGGACGGGGAGCTGTTTTTT
abundance: NA
d_gene: NA
j_gene: TRBJ2-2
v_gene: TRBV29-1